The entry that follows covers one T cell receptor beta chain sequence. This CDR3 has 17 residues. Germline CDR1 is SGHRS and CDR2 is YFSETQ. V trimming: 0 bases; J trimming: 2 bases; junction bases outside the gene matches: 6. The data were produced by immunoSEQ multiplex PCR, yet TCRdb's version contains in-frame clones alone and is incomplete. The data hold about 180,000 clones, with approximately 94% observed a single time. The data stem from a study of control samples from healthy donors and cancer patients. Source material: blood. This chain joins TRBV5-1 and TRBJ1-3; 9 positions match TRBD1. This sequence originates from a man in his thirties or forties in good health. CDR3 loop: CASSLGSDRGPGNTIYF. CDR3 nucleotides: TGCGCCAGCAGCTTGGGTTCGGACAGGGGCCCTGGAAACACCATATATTTT.